This TCR beta chain appears in the sequencing data of a study of T cell responses to AZD1222 COVID-19 vaccine. Comments on this clone: The antigen is unknown.

CDR1 is LNHNV and CDR2 is YYDKDF in the germline V gene (reference sequence). The CDR3 runs to 15 residues. Trimming stripped 6 bases from V and 2 bases from J, with 16 bases between. Study-wide points: As reported, nearly half of all spike-specific TCRs target variant regions that are unmutated. Repertoire sampling happened only post peak T cell response. Among those given AZD1222, only 5 to 7 were seropositive at baseline.

Clones were sequenced by immunoSEQ multiplex PCR, and TCRdb holds only the in-frame ones, with some missing. This table has under 150,000 clones, 75% to 90% appearing once. Here the sequenced sample was peripheral blood, taken 28 days after the second AZD1222 dose. This clonotype originated in an adult who received the AZD1222 COVID-19 vaccine. The chain combines TRBV15 with TRBJ1-2; tentative D call: TRBD1 (5 bases). The CDR3 bases are TGTGCCACCAGGGGGGGGAGCAGGAGAAACTATGGCTACACCTTC. It yields the protein CATRGGSRRNYGYTF.